This is a list of T cell receptor beta chains from one sample in a study of CD8 T cells in ankylosing spondylitis. TCRdb called the 5' RACE reads again in MiXCR, with one record for every CDR3 protein. This sample yields about 170,000 distinct CDR3 sequences, of which about a sixth are seen a single time; approximately 7.8% belongs to the top ten. The specimen was blood, either unsorted or a sorted T cell fraction (not recorded which). All receptors derive from a male donor with ankylosing spondylitis or in good health (not recorded which). CDR3s include the opening cysteine and the closing phenylalanine or tryptophan. Each record gives: J gene, D gene, clone size, V gene, CDR3 DNA, CDR3 protein. A D gene is named only where the DNA matches it firmly. Some rows have no size entry. The others give once, few or many, or a class for an expanded clone.

>TRBJ2-3|NA|NA|TRBV11-2
TGTGCCAGCAGCTTAGATCGGCTAGCGCCAGATACGCAGTATTTT
CASSLDRLAPDTQYF
>TRBJ2-7|TRBD1|few|TRBV11-2
TGTGCCAGCAGCCAGGACAGGGGGGGCGAGCAGTACTTC
CASSQDRGGEQYF
>TRBJ2-2|NA|few|TRBV18
TGTGCCAGCTCAACCGGCGCCCTCTATGACACCGGGGAGCTGTTTTTT
CASSTGALYDTGELFF
>TRBJ1-1|NA|many|TRBV5-1
TGCGCCAGCAGCTCTGGGGCGGTCATGAACACTGAAGCTTTCTTT
CASSSGAVMNTEAFF
>TRBJ1-5|NA|NA|TRBV6-1
TGTGCCAGCGAAATCGGCAATCAGCCCCAGCATTTT
CASEIGNQPQHF
>TRBJ1-5|NA|NA|TRBV7-9
TGTGCCAGCAGCCTCCAAAGGCAGCCCCAGCATTTT
CASSLQRQPQHF
>TRBJ2-7|TRBD2|few|TRBV5-6
TGTGCCAGCTGGGTAGCGGGGACCTACGAGCAGTACTTC
CASWVAGTYEQYF
>TRBJ2-2|NA|many|TRBV4-2
TGTGCCAGCAGCCAGGGGGCAAACACCGGGGAGCTGTTTTTT
CASSQGANTGELFF
>TRBJ1-1|NA|few|TRBV24-1
TGTGCCACCAGTGATCCAAAGGGGGTCGCGGGTGAAGCTTTCTTT
CATSDPKGVAGEAFF
>TRBJ2-1|NA|many|TRBV5-6
TGTGCCAGCAGCTTGGTGCCGCTGCGCTCCTACAATGAGCAGTTCTTC
CASSLVPLRSYNEQFF
>TRBJ2-3|TRBD1|few|TRBV2
TGTGCCAGCAGTTACACCGGGACAGGAGCAGATACGCAGTATTTT
CASSYTGTGADTQYF
>TRBJ1-2|NA|NA|TRBV30
TGTGCCTGGAGTGGCTCCCTGGGGGTCTATGGCTACACCTTC
CAWSGSLGVYGYTF
>TRBJ2-1|NA|many|TRBV12-3/TRBV12-4
TGTGCCAGCAGTCCTGTCTTGGGTGAGCAGTTCTTC
CASSPVLGEQFF
>TRBJ1-1|NA|NA|TRBV29-1
TGCAGCGCTACGTCAAACCCGAACACTGAAGCTTTCTTT
CSATSNPNTEAFF
>TRBJ1-2|TRBD1|NA|TRBV29-1
TGCAGCGCCCAGGCCCCGGGACAGGGGGACTATGGCTACACCTTC
CSAQAPGQGDYGYTF
>TRBJ2-3|NA|once|TRBV4-1
TGCGCCAGCAGCCAAGATATTGGTTGGAGCGGCACAGATACGCAGTATTTT
CASSQDIGWSGTDTQYF
>TRBJ1-3|NA|many|TRBV7-2
TGTGCCAGCAGCTTGGAGGTGAACACCATATATTTT
CASSLEVNTIYF
>TRBJ2-2|NA|NA|TRBV27
TGTGCCAGCAGCGTGAGGGGAGAGGGCACCGGGGAGCTGTTTTTT
CASSVRGEGTGELFF
>TRBJ1-3|NA|many|TRBV5-1
TGCGCCAGCACCCAGGACGGCTCTGGAAACACCATATATTTT
CASTQDGSGNTIYF
>TRBJ1-5|NA|NA|TRBV28
TGTGCCAGCAGTTCGTCTGGACCGCAGCCCCAGCATTTT
CASSSSGPQPQHF
>TRBJ1-6|TRBD1|NA|TRBV12-3/TRBV12-4
TGTGCCAGCAGACCGGGACAGTATAATTCACCCCTCCACTTT
CASRPGQYNSPLHF
>TRBJ2-5|NA|NA|TRBV20-1
TGCAGTGCTATGGGGGCTTTAGCGGGCCAAGAGACCCAGTACTTC
CSAMGALAGQETQYF
>TRBJ2-1|NA|many|TRBV24-1
TGTGCCACCAGTGATAGGACTATGAATGAGCAGTTCTTC
CATSDRTMNEQFF
>TRBJ2-5|TRBD2|few|TRBV29-1
TGCAGCGCCGCTAGCGGGAGTCAAGAGACCCAGTACTTC
CSAASGSQETQYF